Listed here is a single TCR beta chain. After thawing and overnight rest, PBMC were stained with GMM-loaded CD1B tetramer, viability dye and anti-CD3 for sorting. The lipid loaded on the CD1B tetramers was C32 glucose monomycolate from Rhodococcus equi. Tetramer-sorted PBMC had been CD14 monocyte-depleted before freezing. TCR-alpha and TCR-beta chains were sequenced unpaired. Here immunoSEQ multiplex PCR was the method, and the copy in TCRdb shows in-frame clones only, minus some. Of more than 45,000 clones detected, approximately 86% appear once; the ten largest clones hold around a fifth. CDR1 SGDLS and CDR2 YYNGEE come from the germline V gene. V lost 3 bases to trimming and J lost 6 bases; unmatched junction nucleotides: 7. The CDR3 has 16 residues. This sample is drawn from a study of T cells in tuberculosis.

The J gene is TRBJ2-1, the V gene TRBV9; 12 bases map to TRBD2. Material for sequencing was CD1b-GMM tetramer-negative cells sorted from PBMCs. The sequence was obtained from an adult woman with latent tuberculosis. The chain's CDR3 is CASSGLTSGGGNEQFF. CDR3 sequence (DNA): TGTGCCAGCAGCGGATTGACTAGCGGGGGTGGCAATGAGCAGTTCTTC.